This T cell receptor (beta chain) was recovered during a study of OX40 agonist ivuxolimab in advanced cancers. At the level of the study: Patients received ivuxolimab, an agonistic anti-OX40 (CD134) antibody.

Sequencing used immunoSEQ multiplex PCR; TCRdb keeps in-frame clones, though not all of them. The sample has more than 60,000 clones, over 75% seen once. Comments on this clone: Germline is not matched at one junction end, which may reflect a read error.

This CDR3 is built from 14 residues. The germline V gene encodes CDR1 SSHAT and CDR2 FNYEAQ (reference sequence). The V and J genes are TRBV7-7 and TRBJ2-5; D is uncertain. The sequencing here drew on CD4+ or CD8+ T cells sorted from blood, taken in a trial of the OX40 agonist ivuxolimab. The source of this sequence is an adult with an advanced solid tumor such as melanoma, head and neck, liver or kidney cancer. DNA of the CDR3: TGTGCTAGCAGCCCCGCCTTACACGAAGAGACCCAGTACTTC. Protein: CASSPALHEETQYF. The complete variable domain, with remaining parts taken from reference TRBV7-7 and TRBJ2-5, reads GAGVSQSPRYKVTKRGQDVTLRCDPISSHATLYWYQQALGQGPEFLTYFNYEAQPDKSGLPSDRFSAERPEGSISTLTIQRTEQRDSAMYRCASSPALHEETQYFGPGTRLLVL.